The 29 T cell receptor beta chains listed next were all sequenced from one sample in a study of cytomegalovirus exposure and HLA in healthy donors. The PCR used 60 Vbeta and 13 Jbeta primers. Repertoires were generated with immunoSEQ multiplex PCR, while TCRdb's copy carries only in-frame clones and drops some. The sample holds 150,000 to 200,000 clones, over 75% seen once. The specimen was PBMCs. The receptors were gathered from a man between 18 and 29 years old in good health and CMV-seropositive.

This chain uses TRBV7-3 with TRBJ2-7; D remains ambiguous. The germline V gene encodes CDR1 SGHTA and CDR2 FQGTGA. The CDR3 runs to 17 residues. Trimming took 0 bases from V and 2 from J, leaving 17 bases between them. The CDR3 loop reads CASSLTPSSPPPYEQYF. DNA of the CDR3: TGTGCCAGCAGCTTAACCCCCTCTTCCCCTCCCCCCTACGAGCAGTACTTC.

CDR3 DNA: TGTGCCAGCAGCAGTGGGGGGAACAATCAGCCCCAGCATTTT. Its protein is CASSSGGNNQPQHF. V usage is TRBV7-9 and J usage is TRBJ1-5, with D maybe TRBD1 (5 bases). The germline V gene encodes CDR1 SEHNR and CDR2 FQNEAQ (reference sequence). This CDR3 contains 14 residues. V was clipped by 5 bases and J by 3 bases, with 11 bases between them.

This chain uses TRBV5-1 with TRBJ1-1; TRBD1 might be the D (6 bases). Between the trimmed V and J ends, which lost 1 base and 4 bases, there was a span of 14 bases. Germline CDR1 and CDR2: SGHRS and YFSETQ. The CDR3 consists of 15 residues. CDR3 bases: TGCGCCAGCAGCTTGACCTGGGGGCCAAGCACTGAAGCTTTCTTT. It specifies CASSLTWGPSTEAFF.

This clone was counted a single time. The chain recombines TRBV5-1 with TRBJ2-7; maybe TRBD2 (6 bases). The V end lost 3 bases, the J end lost 4 bases, and 17 bases lay between the germline ends. Germline loops: CDR1 SGHRS, CDR2 YFSETQ. CDR3 length: 15 amino acids. The CDR3 is CASSWGVTAAYEQYF. CDR3 in DNA: TGCGCCAGCAGCTGGGGGGTGACGGCAGCTTACGAGCAGTACTTC.

This clone was counted a few times. The chain joins TRBV4-2 to TRBJ1-4; 9 bases match TRBD1. Trimming removed 2 bases from V and 8 bases from J; junction bases left unmatched: 6. Germline V CDR1 and CDR2: LGHNA, YNFKEQ. The CDR3 consists of 15 residues. CDR3 sequence: CASSQWTGAWEKLFF. CDR3 nucleotides: TGTGCCAGCAGCCAATGGACAGGGGCTTGGGAAAAACTGTTTTTT.

The V and J genes are TRBV6-4 and TRBJ1-2, with 9 positions matching TRBD1. The CDR3 consists of 14 residues. With V trimmed by 3 bases and J by 6 bases, 5 bases remained unmatched. Germline V CDR1 and CDR2: MRHNA, SNTAGT. The DNA of the CDR3 is TGTGCCAGCAGTGAAGGGACAGGGCAGGATGGCTACACCTTC. Protein: CASSEGTGQDGYTF.

The CDR3 protein is CASSYSTGVGYTF. As DNA, the CDR3 is TGTGCCAGCAGTTACTCGACAGGGGTGGGCTACACCTTC. The gene calls are TRBV6-6 and TRBJ1-2; 8 bases agree with TRBD1. The length of the CDR3 is 13 residues. V was pared by 0 bases and J by 8 bases, with 2 bases of the junction left unmatched. CDR1 MNHNY and CDR2 SVGAGI come from the germline V gene (reference sequence).

V gene TRBV4-3 combines with J gene TRBJ2-5; the D gene is possibly TRBD1 (6 bases). This CDR3 comprises 15 residues. Germline CDR1 and CDR2: LGHNA and YSLEER. V was clipped by 0 bases and J by 1 base, with 9 bases between them. CDR3 nucleotide sequence: TGCGCCAGCAGCCAAGATCGGACAGTCCAAGAGACCCAGTACTTC. Amino acid sequence: CASSQDRTVQETQYF.

This clone occurred a few times. V is TRBV6-1 and J is TRBJ1-1; the D gene is possibly TRBD1 (6 bases). The length of the CDR3 is 14 residues. Trimming pared 5 bases from V and 0 bases from J, leaving 10 bases between. Germline values: CDR1 MNHNS, CDR2 SASEGT. The CDR3 reads CASSRDTMNTEAFF. The CDR3 DNA reads as TGTGCCAGCAGTCGGGACACCATGAACACTGAAGCTTTCTTT.

This chain connects TRBV27 to TRBJ2-7; 10 bases agree with TRBD2. The CDR3 extends over 15 amino acids. Trimming at V came to 5 bases and at J to 5 bases, leaving 9 bases not matched to a gene. From germline, CDR1 is MNHEY and CDR2 SMNVEV (reference sequence). The CDR3: CASSARTSGSDEQYF. DNA of the CDR3: TGTGCCAGCAGTGCTCGGACTAGCGGTTCCGACGAGCAGTACTTC.

V usage is TRBV27 and J usage is TRBJ1-3, with TRBD1 identical over 7 bases. This CDR3 comprises 15 residues. Looked up from germline, CDR1 is MNHEY and CDR2 is SMNVEV (reference sequence). J gave up 0 bases and V 4 bases, and 3 bases lay outside the gene matches. The chain's CDR3 is CASSSQGFSGNTIYF. Written as DNA, the CDR3 is TGTGCCAGCAGTTCACAGGGGTTCTCTGGAAACACCATATATTTT.

The chain employs TRBV6-1 and TRBJ1-3, with TRBD1 as a possible D gene (6 bases). The ends were cut back, 2 bases at V and 4 bases at J, with 18 bases in the middle. Germline V gives CDR1 MNHNS, CDR2 SASEGT. The CDR3 consists of 17 residues. The CDR3 nucleotides read TGTGCCAGCAGTGAAAGCGGACTAGGGGGGGAAGGAAACACCATATATTTT. As protein: CASSESGLGGEGNTIYF.

The rearrangement uses TRBV9 and TRBJ2-5; 7 nucleotides agree with TRBD1. Germline V gene data show CDR1 as SGDLS and CDR2 as YYNGEE. Losses at the gene ends were 2 bases for V and 5 bases for J; bases not matched to a gene: 12. The CDR3 length is 16 residues. This CDR3 reads CASSVNRGTVDETQYF. The CDR3 bases are TGTGCCAGCAGCGTCAACAGGGGTACCGTTGATGAGACCCAGTACTTC. The full variable domain, its missing parts supplied by reference TRBV9 and TRBJ2-5, is DSGVTQTPKHLITATGQRVTLRCSPRSGDLSVYWYQQSLDQGLQFLIQYYNGEERAKGNILERFSAQQFPDLHSELNLSSLELGDSALYFCASSVNRGTVDETQYFGPGTRLLVL.

The V and J genes are TRBV12-5 and TRBJ2-2, with a weak D call TRBD1 (6 bases). Trimming shortened V by 3 bases and J by 6 bases, and 14 bases separated the two germline ends. Germline values: CDR1 LGHNT, CDR2 FRNRAP. The CDR3 has 15 residues. The CDR3 protein is CASGFKQGSSGELFF. CDR3 sequence (DNA): TGTGCTAGTGGTTTCAAGCAGGGGTCGTCCGGGGAGCTGTTTTTT.

CDR3 nucleotide sequence: TGCGCCAGCAGTGAACGAAGAGGGTCCTCTTTCAACACCGGGGAGCTGTTTTTT. This sequence encodes CASSERRGSSFNTGELFF. J is TRBJ2-2 and V is TRBV10-1; perhaps TRBD2 as D (5 bases). CDR1 and CDR2 (germline): WNHNN, SYGVQD (reference sequence). V lost 3 bases and J 2 bases, leaving 19 bases between the germline ends. The CDR3 consists of 18 residues.

V gene TRBV5-1 combines with J gene TRBJ2-7; 10 bases map to TRBD1. There are 14 residues in the CDR3. Germline CDR1 and CDR2: SGHRS and YFSETQ. With 4 bases clipped from V and 3 bases from J, the junction kept 4 bases outside the gene matches. The CDR3 sequence is CASSNRTGGYEQYF. The CDR3 bases are TGCGCCAGCAGCAATCGGACAGGGGGCTACGAGCAGTACTTC.

The chain joins TRBV4-3 to TRBJ1-2; D perhaps matches TRBD1 (5 bases). CDR1 is LGHNA, CDR2 YSLEER, per germline. V was shortened by 2 bases and J by 5 bases, with 9 bases between the two germline ends. This CDR3 spans 13 amino acids. CDR3 region: CASSQLGGYGYTF. The CDR3 bases are TGCGCCAGCAGCCAACTCGGGGGGTATGGCTACACCTTC.

This chain joins TRBV2 and TRBJ2-2; D is possibly TRBD1 (5 bases). CDR1 and CDR2 (germline): SNHLY, FYNNEI. The length of the CDR3 is 16 residues. V was clipped by 4 bases and J by 0 bases, with 12 bases between them. CDR3: CASSGIGQSNTGELFF. CDR3 in DNA: TGTGCCAGCAGTGGAATTGGACAATCGAACACCGGGGAGCTGTTTTTT.

The rearrangement joins TRBV30 to TRBJ2-7; D is possibly TRBD2 (6 bases). Germline CDR1 reads GTSNPN; CDR2 reads SVGIG (reference sequence). V gave up 3 bases and J gave up 5 bases, with 14 bases separating them. The CDR3 spans 13 residues. The CDR3 sequence: CAWSRGGPDEQYF. CDR3 in DNA: TGTGCCTGGAGCCGTGGAGGGCCGGACGAGCAGTACTTC.

The gene calls are TRBV27 and TRBJ2-1; D is perhaps TRBD2 (6 bases). The V gene lost 5 bases and the J gene lost 3 bases, with 14 bases spanning the gap. The CDR3 loop spans 15 amino acids. Germline CDR1 and CDR2: MNHEY and SMNVEV (reference sequence). CDR3: CASSQTPAGYNEQFF. The DNA for the CDR3 is TGTGCCAGCAGTCAGACCCCAGCGGGCTACAATGAGCAGTTCTTC.

The V and J genes are TRBV7-2 and TRBJ1-5; D ambiguous. CDR3 length: 17 amino acids. The V gene lost 5 bases and the J gene lost 7 bases, with 24 bases spanning the gap. CDR1 SGHTA and CDR2 FQGNSA come from the germline V gene. The CDR3 bases are TGTGCCAGCAGCCCCTACCTCATAGAGCAAATGTCCCAGCCCCAGCATTTT. Protein: CASSPYLIEQMSQPQHF.

The chain uses TRBV30 and TRBJ1-2; a weak D match, TRBD1 (6 bases). This CDR3 is built from 12 residues. Germline assignment: CDR1 GTSNPN and CDR2 SVGIG (reference sequence). Trimming took off 8 bases at V and 8 bases at J, with 18 bases between the two ends. CDR3 residues: CAAPGGVKGYTF. CDR3 DNA: TGTGCCGCCCCGGGGGGCGTAAAGGGCTACACCTTC.

The CDR3 region has the DNA TGTGCCACCAGCTCCAGGCGATTGGCAGATACGCAGTATTTT. This sequence encodes CATSSRRLADTQYF. The chain is built from TRBV15 and TRBJ2-3; D unclear. Germline V CDR1 and CDR2: LNHNV, YYDKDF (reference sequence). The CDR3 runs to 14 residues. V dropped 5 bases and J dropped 4 bases, with 13 bases sitting between them.

The V and J genes are TRBV4-1 and TRBJ2-3; weak D call: TRBD1 (7 bases). Looked up from germline, CDR1 is MGHRA and CDR2 is YSYEKL. The length of the CDR3 is 16 residues. Trimming removed 1 base from V and 2 bases from J, with 13 bases in between. CDR3 protein: CASSQGAGQTTDTQYF. Here the CDR3 DNA reads TGCGCCAGCAGCCAAGGGGCGGGACAGACCACAGATACGCAGTATTTT.

The DNA for the CDR3 is TGTGCCAGCAGCCTCGGACTAGCGGGGGGCCAGGGGGAGCAGTTCTTC. Amino acid sequence: CASSLGLAGGQGEQFF. The chain links TRBV6-6 to TRBJ2-1; TRBD2 matches 14 bases. Germline V gives CDR1 MNHNY, CDR2 SVGAGI (reference sequence). Trimming cost V 6 bases and J 10 bases; bases outside gene matches: 11. CDR3 length equals 16 residues.

The CDR3, as DNA: TGCGCCAGCAGCCAATCGGGGACTAACTCTGGGGCCAACGTCCTGACTTTC. It is translated as CASSQSGTNSGANVLTF. This chain joins TRBV4-1 and TRBJ2-6; 7 positions agree with TRBD2. The ends lost 2 bases at V and 0 bases at J; junction bases unmatched: 4. The CDR3 is made up of 17 amino acids. CDR1 and CDR2 from the germline V gene are MGHRA and YSYEKL.

Concerning this clone itself: This specimen includes other DNA sequences encoding the same CDR3. The rearrangement uses TRBV7-9 and TRBJ2-7; 11 bases map to TRBD1. Trimming cost V 0 bases and J 4 bases; bases outside gene matches: 2. The CDR3 runs 15 residues. Germline V gene data show CDR1 as SEHNR and CDR2 as FQNEAQ (reference sequence). The CDR3 spells CASSLAGTGGYEQYF. The CDR3 nucleotides read TGTGCCAGCAGCTTAGCGGGGACAGGGGGTTACGAGCAGTACTTC.

The rearrangement joins TRBV6-5 to TRBJ1-4, with 7 positions matching TRBD1. Germline loops: CDR1 MNHEY, CDR2 SVGAGI. Losses at the gene ends were 4 bases for V and 7 bases for J; bases not matched to a gene: 12. This CDR3 has 16 amino acids. CDR3 in DNA: TGTGCCAGCAGTTCCAACCGACAGGGCTGGGGTGAAAAACTGTTTTTT. Amino acid sequence: CASSSNRQGWGEKLFF.

The chain is built from TRBV5-1 and TRBJ2-5, with TRBD2 identical over 8 bases. The CDR3 totals 14 residues. CDR1 and CDR2 (germline): SGHRS, YFSETQ. V was clipped by 2 bases and J by 4 bases; unmatched bases: 4. The CDR3 bases are TGCGCCAGCAGCTTCGGGGCGGGGGGAGAGACCCAGTACTTC. Translated: CASSFGAGGETQYF.